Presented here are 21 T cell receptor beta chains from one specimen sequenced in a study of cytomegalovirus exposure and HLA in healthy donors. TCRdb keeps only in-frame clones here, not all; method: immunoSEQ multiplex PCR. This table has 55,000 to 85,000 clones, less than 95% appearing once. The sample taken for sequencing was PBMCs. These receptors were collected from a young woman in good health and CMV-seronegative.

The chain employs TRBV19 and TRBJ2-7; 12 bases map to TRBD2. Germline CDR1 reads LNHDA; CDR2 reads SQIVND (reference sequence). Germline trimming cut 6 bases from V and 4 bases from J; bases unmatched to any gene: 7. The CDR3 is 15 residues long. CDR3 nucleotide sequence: TGTGCCAGTAGACCCCGGACTAGCGGGAATTACGAGCAGTACTTC. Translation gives CASRPRTSGNYEQYF. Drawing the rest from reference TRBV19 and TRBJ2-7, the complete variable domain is DGGITQSPKYLFRKEGQNVTLSCEQNLNHDAMYWYRQDPGQGLRLIYYSQIVNDFQKGDIAEGYSVSREKKESFPLTVTSAQKNPTAFYLCASRPRTSGNYEQYFGPGTRLTVT.

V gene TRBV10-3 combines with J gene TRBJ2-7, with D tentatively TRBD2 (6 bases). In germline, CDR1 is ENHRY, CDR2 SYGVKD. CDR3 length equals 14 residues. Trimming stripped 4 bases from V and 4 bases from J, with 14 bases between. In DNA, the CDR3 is TGTGCCATCAGTGGGGAGGCGGTTTCATACGAGCAGTACTTC. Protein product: CAISGEAVSYEQYF.

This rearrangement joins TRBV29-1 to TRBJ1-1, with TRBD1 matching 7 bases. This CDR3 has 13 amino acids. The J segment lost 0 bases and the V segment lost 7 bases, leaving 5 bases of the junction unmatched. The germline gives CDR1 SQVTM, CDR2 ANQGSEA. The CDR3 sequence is CSGLQGMNTEAFF. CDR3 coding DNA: TGCAGCGGCCTACAGGGGATGAACACTGAAGCTTTCTTT.

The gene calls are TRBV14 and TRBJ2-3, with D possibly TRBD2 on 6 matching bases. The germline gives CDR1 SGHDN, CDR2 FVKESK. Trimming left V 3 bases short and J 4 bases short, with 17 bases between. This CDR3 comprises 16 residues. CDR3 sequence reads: CASSHVGGMSADTQYF. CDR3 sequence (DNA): TGTGCCAGCAGCCATGTCGGCGGGATGAGCGCAGATACGCAGTATTTT.

The CDR3 spells CSARLMNTEAFF. DNA for the CDR3: TGCAGCGCTCGACTGATGAACACTGAAGCTTTCTTT. The chain recombines TRBV29-1 with TRBJ1-1; D is unresolved. Trimming left V 7 bases short and J 0 bases short, with 9 bases between. This CDR3 has 12 amino acids. CDR1 SQVTM and CDR2 ANQGSEA come from the germline V gene.

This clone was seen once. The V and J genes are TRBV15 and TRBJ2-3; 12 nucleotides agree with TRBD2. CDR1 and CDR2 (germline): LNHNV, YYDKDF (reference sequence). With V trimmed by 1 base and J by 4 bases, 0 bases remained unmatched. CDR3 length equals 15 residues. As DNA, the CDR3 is TGTGCCACCAGCAGAGCTAGCGGGGGGGCAGATACGCAGTATTTT. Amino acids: CATSRASGGADTQYF.

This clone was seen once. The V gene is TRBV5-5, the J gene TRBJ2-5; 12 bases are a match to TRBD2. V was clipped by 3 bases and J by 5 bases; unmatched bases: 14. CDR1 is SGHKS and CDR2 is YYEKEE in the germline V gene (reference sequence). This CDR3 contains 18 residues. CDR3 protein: CASSWETSGSSWGETQYF. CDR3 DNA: TGTGCCAGCAGCTGGGAGACTAGCGGGAGTTCGTGGGGGGAGACCCAGTACTTC.

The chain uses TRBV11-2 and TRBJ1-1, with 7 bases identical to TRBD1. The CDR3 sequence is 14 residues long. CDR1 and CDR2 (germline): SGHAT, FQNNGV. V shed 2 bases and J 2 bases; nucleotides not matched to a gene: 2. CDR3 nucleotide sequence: TGTGCCAGCAGCTTAAAGGGGGCAAACACTGAAGCTTTCTTT. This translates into CASSLKGANTEAFF.

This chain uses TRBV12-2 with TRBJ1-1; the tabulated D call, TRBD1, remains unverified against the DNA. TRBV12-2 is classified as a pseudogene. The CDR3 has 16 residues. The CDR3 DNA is TGTGCAAGTCGCTCCGGGACAGAAGGGAGTTTCACTGAAGCTTTCTTT. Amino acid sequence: CASRSGTEGSFTEAFF.

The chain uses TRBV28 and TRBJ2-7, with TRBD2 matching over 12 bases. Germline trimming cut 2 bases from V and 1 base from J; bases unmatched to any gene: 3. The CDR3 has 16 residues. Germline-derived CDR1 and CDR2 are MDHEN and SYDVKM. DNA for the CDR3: TGTGCCAGCAGTTTAAGGACTAGCGGGAATTCCTACGAGCAGTACTTC. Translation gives CASSLRTSGNSYEQYF.

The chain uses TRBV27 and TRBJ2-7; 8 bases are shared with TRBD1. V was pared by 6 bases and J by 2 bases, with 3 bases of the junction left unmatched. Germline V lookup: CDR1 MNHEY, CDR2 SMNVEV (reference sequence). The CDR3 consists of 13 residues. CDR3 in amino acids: CASRGTGTYEQYF. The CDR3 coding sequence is TGTGCCAGCAGAGGGACAGGAACCTACGAGCAGTACTTC.

The CDR3 DNA sequence: TGTGCCAGCAGCTTAAGTGGGGCAGGTCAGCCCCAGCATTTT. Encoded protein: CASSLSGAGQPQHF. The chain uses TRBV7-9 and TRBJ1-5; a possible D gene is TRBD1 (5 bases). Germline V lookup: CDR1 SEHNR, CDR2 FQNEAQ (reference sequence). The CDR3 is made up of 14 amino acids. V was clipped by 2 bases and J by 6 bases, with 11 bases between them.

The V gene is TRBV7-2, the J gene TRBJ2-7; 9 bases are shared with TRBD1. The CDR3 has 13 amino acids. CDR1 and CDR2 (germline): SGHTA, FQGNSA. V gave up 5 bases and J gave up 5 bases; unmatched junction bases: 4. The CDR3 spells CASSPGQGNEQYF. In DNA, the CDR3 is TGTGCCAGCAGCCCGGGACAGGGTAACGAGCAGTACTTC.

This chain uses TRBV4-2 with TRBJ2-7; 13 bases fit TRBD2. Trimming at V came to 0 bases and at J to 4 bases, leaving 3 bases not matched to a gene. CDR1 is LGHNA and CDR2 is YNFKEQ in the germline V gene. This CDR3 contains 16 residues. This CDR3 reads CASSQDLGLAGYEQYF. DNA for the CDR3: TGTGCCAGCAGCCAAGATTTGGGACTAGCGGGGTACGAGCAGTACTTC.

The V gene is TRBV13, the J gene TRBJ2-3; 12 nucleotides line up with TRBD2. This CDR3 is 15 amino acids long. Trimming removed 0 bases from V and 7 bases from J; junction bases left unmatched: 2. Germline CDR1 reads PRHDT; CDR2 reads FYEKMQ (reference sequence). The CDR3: CASSLGLAGGNTQYF. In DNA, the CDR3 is TGTGCCAGCAGCTTAGGACTAGCGGGAGGCAATACGCAGTATTTT. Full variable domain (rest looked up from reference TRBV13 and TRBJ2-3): AAGVIQSPRHLIKEKRETATLKCYPIPRHDTVYWYQQGPGQDPQFLISFYEKMQSDKGSIPDRFSAQQFSDYHSELNMSSLELGDSALYFCASSLGLAGGNTQYFGPGTRLTVL.

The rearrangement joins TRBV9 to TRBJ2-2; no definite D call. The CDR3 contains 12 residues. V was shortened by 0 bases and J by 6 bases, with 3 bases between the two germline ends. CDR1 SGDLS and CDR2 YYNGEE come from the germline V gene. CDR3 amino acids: CASSVAAGELFF. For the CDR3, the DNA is TGTGCCAGCAGCGTAGCAGCCGGGGAGCTGTTTTTT.

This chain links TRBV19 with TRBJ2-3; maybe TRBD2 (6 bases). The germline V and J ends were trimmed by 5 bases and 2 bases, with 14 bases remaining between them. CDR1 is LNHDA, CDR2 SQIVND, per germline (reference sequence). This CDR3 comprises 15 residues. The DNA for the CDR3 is TGTGCCAGTAGTCCCCGGGAGAGCCACACAGATACGCAGTATTTT. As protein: CASSPRESHTDTQYF.

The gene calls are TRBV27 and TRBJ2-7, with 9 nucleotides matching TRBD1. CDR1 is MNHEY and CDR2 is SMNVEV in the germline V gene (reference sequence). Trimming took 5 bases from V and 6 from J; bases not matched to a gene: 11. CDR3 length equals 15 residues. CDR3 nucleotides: TGTGCCAGCAGTCTAACCGGGACAGGGTTACGCGAGCAGTACTTC. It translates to CASSLTGTGLREQYF.

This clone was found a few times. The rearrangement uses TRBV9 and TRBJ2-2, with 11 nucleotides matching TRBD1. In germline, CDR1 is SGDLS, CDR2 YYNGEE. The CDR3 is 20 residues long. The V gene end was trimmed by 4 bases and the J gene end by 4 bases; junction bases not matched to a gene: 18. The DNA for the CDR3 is TGTGCCAGCAGCACAGGGACAGGGGGTGTCCGTGGGGGGAGCACCGGGGAGCTGTTTTTT. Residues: CASSTGTGGVRGGSTGELFF.

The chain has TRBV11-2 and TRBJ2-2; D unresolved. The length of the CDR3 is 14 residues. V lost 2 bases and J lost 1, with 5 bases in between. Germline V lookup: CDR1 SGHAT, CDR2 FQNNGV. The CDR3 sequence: CASSLSVNTGELFF. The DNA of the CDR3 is TGTGCCAGCAGCTTATCAGTGAACACCGGGGAGCTGTTTTTT.

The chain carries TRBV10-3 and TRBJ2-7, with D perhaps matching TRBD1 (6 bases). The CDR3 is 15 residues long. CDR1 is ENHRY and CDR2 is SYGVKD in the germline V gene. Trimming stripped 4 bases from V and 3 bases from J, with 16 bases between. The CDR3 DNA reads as TGTGCCATCAGTGGCAGACATGGGGGCAACTACGAGCAGTACTTC. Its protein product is CAISGRHGGNYEQYF.